This T cell receptor (beta chain) came from a study of human T cells and chemical hapten exposure. At the level of the study: Patients, mostly women, had alopecia areata, alopecia totalis or alopecia universalis.

Individual cDNA molecules in this library carried unique molecular identifiers. In the authors' workflow: Between roughly 23,224 and 700,000 TCRs appeared in each sample, and the median stood at about 93,000. TCRdb re-derived calls from the RACE reads in MiXCR, one entry per CDR3 protein. It is TCRdb's table, rather than the study itself, that gives the V and J calls and clone size. The sample contains 150,000 to 200,000 distinct CDR3 sequences, around 24% of which appear only once. Specified time point: patch test 1, 2 weeks after DPC sensitization. Treatment noted: therapeutic diphenylcyclopropenone sensitization with weekly scalp DPC. Participating donors were patients with alopecia, aged 18 to 70 years, considered appropriate candidates for DPC. The TCR originated in a woman aged 50 to 60 with alopecia areata. Some clones in this sample may be carry-over from other donors' samples. Sequences were derived from whole blood, sampled in connection with sensitization to the hapten diphenylcyclopropenone (DPC).

The CDR3 region has the DNA TGTGCCAGCAGCTCGACAGGGATGAACACCGGGGAGCTGTTTTTT. Its protein product is CASSSTGMNTGELFF. The chain joins TRBV7-2 to TRBJ2-2; TRBD1 matches at 7 bases. CDR3 size: 15 residues. The germline V gene has CDR1 SGHTA and CDR2 FQGNSA. Germline trimming cut 4 bases from V and 1 base from J; bases unmatched to any gene: 3.